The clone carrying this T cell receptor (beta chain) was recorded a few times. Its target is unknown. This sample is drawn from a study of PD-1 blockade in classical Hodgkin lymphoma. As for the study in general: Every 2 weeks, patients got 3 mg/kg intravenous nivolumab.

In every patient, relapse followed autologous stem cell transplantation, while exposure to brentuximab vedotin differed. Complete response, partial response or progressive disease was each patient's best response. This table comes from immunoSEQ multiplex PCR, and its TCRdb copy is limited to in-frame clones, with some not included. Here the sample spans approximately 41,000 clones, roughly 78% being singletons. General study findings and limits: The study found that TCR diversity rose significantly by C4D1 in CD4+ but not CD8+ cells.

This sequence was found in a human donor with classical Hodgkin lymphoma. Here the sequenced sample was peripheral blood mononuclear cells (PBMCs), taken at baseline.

The CDR3 loop reads CASSEGVAGGPKTQYF. The CDR3 nucleotides read TGTGCCAGCAGTGAAGGGGTAGCGGGGGGGCCGAAGACCCAGTACTTC. This chain links TRBV6-4 with TRBJ2-5; 11 bases are a match to TRBD2. The CDR3 has 16 residues. The ends lost 3 bases at V and 6 bases at J; junction bases unmatched: 9. Germline CDR1 is MRHNA and CDR2 is SNTAGT.